This TCR beta chain is drawn from a study of T cell responses to AZD1222 COVID-19 vaccine. This CDR3 has 15 amino acids. Trimming at V came to 5 bases and at J to 7 bases, leaving 6 bases not matched to a gene. CDR1 and CDR2 from the germline V gene are SGHTA and FQGNSA. Clones were sequenced by immunoSEQ multiplex PCR, and TCRdb holds only the in-frame ones, with some missing. This table holds roughly 70,000 clones, roughly 87% found once. This chain joins TRBV7-2 and TRBJ2-1, with TRBD2 matching 12 bases. The input for sequencing was peripheral blood, taken on day 0 of AZD1222 vaccination. This TCR came from an adult in good health. The CDR3 loop reads CASSALAGGPNEQFF. The CDR3 coding sequence is TGTGCCAGCAGCGCGCTAGCGGGAGGGCCTAATGAGCAGTTCTTC.